The 9 T cell receptor beta chains below come from one sample, sequenced in a study of identical twins. MiXCR was run by TCRdb on the 5' RACE reads, yielding one entry per CDR3 protein. The table has around 680,000 distinct CDR3 sequences, less than 10% seen once. These records were also assigned to another study, of yellow fever vaccine responses in identical twins.

Source material: PBMCs. The source of these receptors is a woman under 30 in good health.

As regards this clonotype: Being one base from a much bigger clone, this may be a read error. In this CDR3 the conserved last residue, phenylalanine or tryptophan, is missing, so a read error is likely. This chain joins TRBV29-1 and TRBJ2-7, with D tentatively TRBD1 (6 bases). Germline CDR1 reads SQVTM; CDR2 reads ANQGSEA. V was pared by 2 bases and J by 0 bases, with 8 bases between. The CDR3 sequence is 13 residues long. CDR3: CSVEPGASYEQYY. CDR3 nucleotide sequence: TGCAGCGTTGAACCAGGGGCCTCCTACGAGCAGTACTAC.

The chain links TRBV20-1 to TRBJ2-1; 7 bases agree with TRBD2. The CDR3 totals 16 residues. The V segment lost 0 bases and the J segment 1 base; nucleotides outside the gene matches: 6. From germline, CDR1 is DFQATT and CDR2 SNEGSKA (reference sequence). The DNA for the CDR3 is TGCAGTGCTAGAGATTACGAGCGGGGTTCCTACAATGAGCAGTTCTTC. Its protein is CSARDYERGSYNEQFF.

The gene calls are TRBV7-6 and TRBJ2-7; 9 bases agree with TRBD2. This CDR3 comprises 17 residues. The germline V gene has CDR1 SGHVS and CDR2 FNYEAQ. Losses at the gene ends were 1 base for V and 5 bases for J; bases not matched to a gene: 12. The CDR3 DNA sequence: TGTGCCAGCAGCTTAGTGGTGTCTAGCGGGACACCCCACGAGCAGTACTTC. It is translated as CASSLVVSSGTPHEQYF.

A few counts support this clonotype. The chain couples TRBV12-3 or TRBV12-4 to TRBJ2-1; 7 bases align to TRBD1. The length of the CDR3 is 14 residues. The J segment lost 7 bases and the V segment lost 3 bases, leaving 6 bases of the junction unmatched. CDR3 protein: CASSLGQSANEQFF. CDR3 in DNA: TGTGCCAGCAGTTTGGGACAGTCAGCGAATGAGCAGTTCTTC.

The sample holds a few counts of this clonotype. The chain combines TRBV7-8 with TRBJ1-2, with 7 bases matching TRBD1. Losses at the gene ends were 5 bases for V and 4 bases for J; bases not matched to a gene: 25. This CDR3 is built from 20 residues. Looked up from germline, CDR1 is SGHVS and CDR2 is FQNEAQ. The CDR3 spells CASSRDRHPQTGKGVYGYTF. The CDR3 DNA is TGTGCCAGCAGCCGCGACCGACATCCCCAGACAGGGAAGGGTGTCTATGGCTACACCTTC. Complete variable domain (other parts from reference TRBV7-8 and TRBJ1-2): GAGVSQSPRYKVAKRGQDVALRCDPISGHVSLFWYQQALGQGPEFLTYFQNEAQLDKSGLPSDRFFAERPEGSVSTLKIQRTQQEDSAVYLCASSRDRHPQTGKGVYGYTFGSGTRLTVV.

The sample holds many counts of this clonotype. The V and J genes are TRBV12-3 or TRBV12-4 and TRBJ2-7, with TRBD2 identical over 9 bases. V shed 6 bases and J 7 bases; nucleotides not matched to a gene: 13. There are 15 residues in the CDR3. As DNA, the CDR3 is TGTGCCAGCAGCCCCCAGGCTAGCGGGATGGGAGAGCAGTACTTC. Translated: CASSPQASGMGEQYF.

Ten or more counts support this clonotype. The chain uses TRBV12-3 or TRBV12-4 and TRBJ2-5, with D possibly TRBD2 on 5 matching bases. V lost 5 bases and J lost 4, with 11 bases in between. The CDR3 totals 13 residues. CDR3 loop: CASSKGRGETQYF. Written as DNA, the CDR3 is TGTGCCAGCAGTAAGGGCCGGGGAGAGACCCAGTACTTC.

There are many counts of this clonotype. This chain uses TRBV15 with TRBJ2-3; the match to TRBD1 covers 7 bases. V lost 2 bases and J lost 4; bases outside the gene matches: 3. CDR1 is LNHNV and CDR2 is YYDKDF in the germline V gene (reference sequence). The CDR3 sequence is 14 residues long. For the CDR3, the DNA is TGTGCCACCAGCAGATATCAGGGGGCAGATACGCAGTATTTT. This codes for CATSRYQGADTQYF.

This chain links TRBV7-3 with TRBJ2-3; D is uncertain. The V gene's germline CDR1 is SGHTA and CDR2 FQGTGA. The CDR3 extends over 15 amino acids. The V end lost 1 base, the J end lost 1 base, and 9 bases lay between the germline ends. As DNA, the CDR3 is TGTGCCAGCAGCTTAAGCCCGGCGGGCACAGATACGCAGTATTTT. This translates into CASSLSPAGTDTQYF.